Shown below are 5 T cell receptor beta chains from a single sample sequenced in a study of cytomegalovirus exposure and HLA in healthy donors. Primers: 60 Vbeta forward and 13 Jbeta reverse. Using immunoSEQ multiplex PCR, the repertoire was profiled, and TCRdb retains in-frame clones only, with some absent. The sample has about 100,000 clones, approximately 72% seen once. Specimen: PBMCs. These TCRs come from a female donor in good health and CMV-seropositive.

The chain joins TRBV7-9 to TRBJ2-3; D possibly corresponds to TRBD1 (5 bases). The germline gives CDR1 SEHNR, CDR2 FQNEAQ (reference sequence). This CDR3 comprises 13 residues. V was pared by 5 bases and J by 4 bases, with 10 bases between. The CDR3 is CASSPRGPDTQYF. The CDR3, as DNA: TGTGCCAGCAGCCCTAGGGGCCCAGATACGCAGTATTTT.

The gene calls are TRBV30 and TRBJ2-5; TRBD2 might be the D (6 bases). Germline assignment: CDR1 GTSNPN and CDR2 SVGIG (reference sequence). This CDR3 is built from 13 residues. Trimming pared 1 base from V and 2 bases from J, leaving 8 bases between. The CDR3: CAWSGDLQETQYF. The CDR3 nucleotides are TGTGCCTGGAGTGGGGACTTACAAGAGACCCAGTACTTC. Together with reference TRBV30 and TRBJ2-5, the CDR3 gives the full variable domain: SQTIHQWPATLVQPVGSPLSLECTVEGTSNPNLYWYRQAAGRGLQLLFYSVGIGQISSEVPQNLSASRPQDRQFILSSKKLLLSDSGFYLCAWSGDLQETQYFGPGTRLLVL.

V usage is TRBV15 and J usage is TRBJ1-6; 7 bases line up with TRBD1. The CDR3 contains 16 residues. With V trimmed by 0 bases and J by 10 bases, 9 bases remained unmatched. Germline V CDR1 and CDR2: LNHNV, YYDKDF (reference sequence). CDR3 residues: CATSRDITRGNSPLHF. The CDR3 DNA sequence: TGTGCCACCAGCAGAGATATAACCAGGGGGAACTCACCCCTCCACTTT.

This clone occurred a few times. The genes are TRBV4-3 and TRBJ1-5; TRBD1 agrees at 7 bases. Germline V lookup: CDR1 LGHNA, CDR2 YSLEER. This CDR3 contains 16 residues. V trimming: 0 bases; J trimming: 4 bases; junction bases outside the gene matches: 6. The CDR3 nucleotides read TGCGCCAGCAGCCAAGATCCCGGGACAGCTAATCAGCCCCAGCATTTT. It is translated as CASSQDPGTANQPQHF.

J is TRBJ2-5 and V is TRBV25-1, with a tentative D call TRBD2 (5 bases). With 3 bases removed from V and 2 bases from J, the gap between germline ends came to 16 bases. CDR3 length: 16 residues. Germline V lookup: CDR1 MGHDK, CDR2 SYGVNS. DNA for the CDR3: TGTGCCAGCAGTGACCCAAATAGCGATCCTCAAGAGACCCAGTACTTC. This gives the protein CASSDPNSDPQETQYF. The variable domain in full, with the rest retrieved from reference TRBV25-1 and TRBJ2-5, is EADIYQTPRYLVIGTGKKITLECSQTMGHDKMYWYQQDPGMELHLIHYSYGVNSTEKGDLSSESTVSRIRTEHFPLTLESARPSHTSQYLCASSDPNSDPQETQYFGPGTRLLVL.